The rows below give T cell receptor beta chains drawn from one sample of a study of response to subunit inactivated influenza vaccine. TCRdb fed the RT-PCR reads into MiXCR, producing one record per CDR3 protein. The top ten clones hold about 12% of a sample with around 500,000 distinct CDR3 sequences, approximately 9.9% of them seen once. Sequences were derived from PBMCs from blood, sampled roughly 46 days after vaccination. The receptors stem from a man aged 50-60 years who received an inactivated influenza vaccine. Both conserved end residues are part of each CDR3. The D gene is left open where the match is weak. Not all rows give a size; the values are once, few, many and, for expanded clones, a class.

v_gene: TRBV5-1; j_gene: TRBJ2-1; abundance: -; d_gene: -; CDR3nt: TGCGCCAGCAGCTGGTCCTACAATGAGCAGTTCTTC; CDR3aa: CASSWSYNEQFF
v_gene: TRBV12-5; j_gene: TRBJ2-5; abundance: -; d_gene: TRBD2; CDR3nt: TGTGCTAGTGGTTTGAGCGGGAGTGGCGAGACCCAGTACTTC; CDR3aa: CASGLSGSGETQYF
v_gene: TRBV6-1; j_gene: TRBJ1-1; abundance: few; d_gene: -; CDR3nt: TGTGCCAGCATCGAGGGGACCCCGACCGCTTTCTTT; CDR3aa: CASIEGTPTAFF
v_gene: TRBV6-2/TRBV6-3; j_gene: TRBJ2-1; abundance: few; d_gene: TRBD2; CDR3nt: TGTGCCAGCACTAGGACTAGAGGTAGCAATGAGCAGTTCTTC; CDR3aa: CASTRTRGSNEQFF
v_gene: TRBV5-1; j_gene: TRBJ2-7; abundance: -; d_gene: -; CDR3nt: TGCGCCAGCAGCTCATCCGGGCCCCAGGGCGAGCAGTACTTC; CDR3aa: CASSSSGPQGEQYF
v_gene: TRBV27; j_gene: TRBJ1-1; abundance: -; d_gene: -; CDR3nt: TGTGCCAGCAGTTATGCCCTCGGGCCTGAAGCTTTCTTT; CDR3aa: CASSYALGPEAFF
v_gene: TRBV25-1; j_gene: TRBJ2-2; abundance: few; d_gene: -; CDR3nt: TGTGCCAGCGCAGTGCCCTGGAACGGGGAGCTGTTTTTT; CDR3aa: CASAVPWNGELFF
v_gene: TRBV3-1; j_gene: TRBJ1-1; abundance: -; d_gene: -; CDR3nt: TGTGCCGCCTCTCAGGGGCTCAACTTAAACACTGAAGCTTTCTTT; CDR3aa: CAASQGLNLNTEAFF
v_gene: TRBV15; j_gene: TRBJ2-1; abundance: many; d_gene: TRBD2; CDR3nt: TGTGCCACCAGCAGAGATCGGGCTAGCGGGTCCTACAATGAGCAGTTCTTC; CDR3aa: CATSRDRASGSYNEQFF
v_gene: TRBV5-1; j_gene: TRBJ1-2; abundance: -; d_gene: -; CDR3nt: TGCGCCAGCAGCTTGGAAGGGCGCCCTTCTAACTATGGCTACACCTTC; CDR3aa: CASSLEGRPSNYGYTF
v_gene: TRBV5-6; j_gene: TRBJ1-5; abundance: -; d_gene: -; CDR3nt: TGTGCCAGCGCCCCGGGGGGTCGCAATCAGCCCCAGCATTTT; CDR3aa: CASAPGGRNQPQHF
v_gene: TRBV4-3; j_gene: TRBJ1-2; abundance: few; d_gene: -; CDR3nt: TGCGCCAGCAGCCAAGATATAACTGGGCAGGGCTGGAGCTACACCTTC; CDR3aa: CASSQDITGQGWSYTF
v_gene: TRBV7-3; j_gene: TRBJ2-1; abundance: many; d_gene: -; CDR3nt: TGTGCCAGCAGCCCCCTTAATGGGGGGAATGAGCAGTTCTTC; CDR3aa: CASSPLNGGNEQFF
v_gene: TRBV6-2/TRBV6-3; j_gene: TRBJ2-1; abundance: few; d_gene: TRBD1; CDR3nt: TGTGCCAGCAGATCCCAGGGGGCGGCGAACAATGAGCAGTTCTTC; CDR3aa: CASRSQGAANNEQFF
v_gene: TRBV4-3; j_gene: TRBJ2-3; abundance: many; d_gene: TRBD2; CDR3nt: TGCGCCAGCAGCCAAGACTTGTACCGAGCGGGAGGGAGCACAGATACGCAGTATTTT; CDR3aa: CASSQDLYRAGGSTDTQYF
v_gene: TRBV20-1; j_gene: TRBJ2-1; abundance: many; d_gene: TRBD2; CDR3nt: TGCAGTGCTAGAGATGCGGTAGCGGGGGGGAATGAGCAGTTCTTC; CDR3aa: CSARDAVAGGNEQFF
v_gene: TRBV6-2/TRBV6-3; j_gene: TRBJ2-1; abundance: -; d_gene: -; CDR3nt: TGTGCCAGCAGCGTACCCGGCGGGGGCTTATACAATGAGCAGTTCTTC; CDR3aa: CASSVPGGGLYNEQFF
v_gene: TRBV20-1; j_gene: TRBJ2-1; abundance: few; d_gene: -; CDR3nt: TGCAGTGGTCGAGAGGACTCCTACAATGAGCAGTTCTTC; CDR3aa: CSGREDSYNEQFF
v_gene: TRBV6-5; j_gene: TRBJ2-3; abundance: few; d_gene: -; CDR3nt: TGTGCCAGCACTCGCGCAGATACGCAGTATTTT; CDR3aa: CASTRADTQYF
v_gene: TRBV25-1; j_gene: TRBJ2-1; abundance: many; d_gene: -; CDR3nt: TGTGCCAGCAGTAGAGACAGTGGAGAGCAGTTCTTC; CDR3aa: CASSRDSGEQFF
v_gene: TRBV11-1; j_gene: TRBJ2-1; abundance: few; d_gene: TRBD1; CDR3nt: TGTGCCAGCCGACGTTTGACAGGGGGTCCTTCCAACGAGCAGTTCTTC; CDR3aa: CASRRLTGGPSNEQFF
v_gene: TRBV20-1; j_gene: TRBJ2-1; abundance: -; d_gene: TRBD2; CDR3nt: TGCAGTGCTAGGCGGGGGGACTACAATGAGCAGTTCTTC; CDR3aa: CSARRGDYNEQFF
v_gene: TRBV5-6; j_gene: TRBJ2-3; abundance: many; d_gene: TRBD1; CDR3nt: TGTGCCAGCAGCTTGGGGACAGGGGGGACGCACGCAGATACGCAGTATTTT; CDR3aa: CASSLGTGGTHADTQYF
v_gene: TRBV29-1; j_gene: TRBJ1-1; abundance: -; d_gene: -; CDR3nt: TGCAGTGCCTCAGAAAGGGGTGGCACTGAAGCTTTCTTT; CDR3aa: CSASERGGTEAFF
v_gene: TRBV29-1; j_gene: TRBJ2-1; abundance: -; d_gene: TRBD2; CDR3nt: TGCAGCAAGCTAGCGGGAGAGAGTAATGAGCAGTTCTTC; CDR3aa: CSKLAGESNEQFF
v_gene: TRBV28; j_gene: TRBJ2-5; abundance: -; d_gene: -; CDR3nt: TGTGCCAGCAGTTTAACCTGGTTGGAGACCCAGTACTTC; CDR3aa: CASSLTWLETQYF
v_gene: TRBV25-1; j_gene: TRBJ2-5; abundance: -; d_gene: -; CDR3nt: TGTGCCAGCAGTGAAGGGAGCCGGGTTGAAGAGACCCAGTACTTC; CDR3aa: CASSEGSRVEETQYF
v_gene: TRBV21-1; j_gene: TRBJ2-3; abundance: few; d_gene: -; CDR3nt: TGTGCCAGCAGGCTACTTATAGAAGGAAGCACAGATACGCAGTATTTT; CDR3aa: CASRLLIEGSTDTQYF
v_gene: TRBV14; j_gene: TRBJ2-7; abundance: many; d_gene: TRBD1; CDR3nt: TGTGCCAGCAGCCAAGACCCCCAGGGGTGGTGGCAGGGGGTCGAGCAGTACTTC; CDR3aa: CASSQDPQGWWQGVEQYF
v_gene: TRBV20-1; j_gene: TRBJ1-1; abundance: few; d_gene: -; CDR3nt: TGCAGTGCTAGAGCCACCGGGACACGAAACACTGAAGCTTTCTTT; CDR3aa: CSARATGTRNTEAFF
v_gene: TRBV7-6; j_gene: TRBJ2-5; abundance: -; d_gene: TRBD2; CDR3nt: TGTGCCAGCAGCTTAACTAGCGGGAGATCCCAAGAGACCCAGTACTTC; CDR3aa: CASSLTSGRSQETQYF
v_gene: TRBV5-1; j_gene: TRBJ2-1; abundance: -; d_gene: -; CDR3nt: TGCGCCAGCAGGGAGGAGGGCCTCTCCTACAATGAGCAGTTCTTC; CDR3aa: CASREEGLSYNEQFF
v_gene: TRBV5-1; j_gene: TRBJ2-7; abundance: few; d_gene: TRBD1; CDR3nt: TGCGCCAGCAGCGTAAGACAGGGGCGACCCTACGAGCAGTACTTC; CDR3aa: CASSVRQGRPYEQYF
v_gene: TRBV5-4; j_gene: TRBJ2-3; abundance: many; d_gene: -; CDR3nt: TGTGCCAGCAGCTTGTTGGGGGATCGGGAGCAGTATTTT; CDR3aa: CASSLLGDREQYF
v_gene: TRBV6-2/TRBV6-3; j_gene: TRBJ2-2; abundance: few; d_gene: -; CDR3nt: TGTGCCAGCAGTCGAGCAGGGGAGAGCACCGGGGAGCTGTTTTTT; CDR3aa: CASSRAGESTGELFF
v_gene: TRBV6-1; j_gene: TRBJ2-1; abundance: -; d_gene: TRBD2; CDR3nt: TGTGCCAGCAGTACCTATGGGACTAGCGGAGGCGGGTCCTACAATGAGCAGTTCTTC; CDR3aa: CASSTYGTSGGGSYNEQFF
v_gene: TRBV6-2/TRBV6-3; j_gene: TRBJ1-6; abundance: -; d_gene: -; CDR3nt: TGTGCCAGCAGTTACTCGAAATGGGAAGGTAATTCACCCCTCCACTTT; CDR3aa: CASSYSKWEGNSPLHF
v_gene: TRBV7-2; j_gene: TRBJ1-6; abundance: -; d_gene: -; CDR3nt: TGTGCCAGCAGCGACCCCGGGACGGGTGAGAATTCACCCCTCCACTTT; CDR3aa: CASSDPGTGENSPLHF
v_gene: TRBV6-2/TRBV6-3; j_gene: TRBJ2-3; abundance: -; d_gene: -; CDR3nt: TGTGCCAGCAGCCGACGGAGGACTACAGATACGCAGTATTTT; CDR3aa: CASSRRRTTDTQYF
v_gene: TRBV6-5; j_gene: TRBJ2-7; abundance: few; d_gene: TRBD2; CDR3nt: TGTGCCAGCAGTTACAGGGGAGCGGGGTCCATGACCTACGAGCAGTACTTC; CDR3aa: CASSYRGAGSMTYEQYF
v_gene: TRBV21-1; j_gene: TRBJ1-6; abundance: few; d_gene: -; CDR3nt: TGTGCCAGCAGCAAAGAGTCAGACAGGGAAAATTCACCCCTCCACTTT; CDR3aa: CASSKESDRENSPLHF
v_gene: TRBV5-3; j_gene: TRBJ2-3; abundance: -; d_gene: TRBD2; CDR3nt: TGTGCCAGAGTACTAGCGGCTAGCACAGATACGCAGTATTTT; CDR3aa: CARVLAASTDTQYF
v_gene: TRBV7-9; j_gene: TRBJ2-7; abundance: few; d_gene: -; CDR3nt: TGTGCCAGCAGCTTAGAGGGCACCCTCTCCTACGAGCAGTACTTC; CDR3aa: CASSLEGTLSYEQYF